The rows below give T cell receptor beta chains drawn from one sample of a study of technical replicates of blood from a few donors. Here immunoSEQ multiplex PCR was the method, and the copy in TCRdb shows in-frame clones only, minus some. The sample lists roughly 65,000 clones; roughly 88% were seen once. Material: PBMCs. These receptors were obtained from a human donor in good health. Some clones in this sample may be carry-over from other donors' samples. Each CDR3 is given with its conserved first and last residue. Fields, in order: clone size, J gene, V gene, D gene, CDR3 DNA, CDR3 protein. D genes are given only for firm matches. Clone size is shown for a subset of rows, as once, few, many or a class of expanded clone.

clone_size: -; j_call: TRBJ1-1; v_call: TRBV6-5; d_call: -; cdr3_nt: TGTGCCAGCAGTTACCAGGGGCGCGGTAATGAAGCTTTCTTT; cdr3_aa: CASSYQGRGNEAFF
clone_size: -; j_call: TRBJ2-7; v_call: TRBV27; d_call: TRBD1; cdr3_nt: TGTGCCAGCAGTCGCAAGGTCGGGACAGGGGGCGACGAGCAGTACTTC; cdr3_aa: CASSRKVGTGGDEQYF
clone_size: -; j_call: TRBJ2-5; v_call: TRBV5-1; d_call: -; cdr3_nt: TGCGCCAGCAGCTCCGGGCGAGGGTACCAAGAGACCCAGTACTTC; cdr3_aa: CASSSGRGYQETQYF
clone_size: -; j_call: TRBJ1-1; v_call: TRBV7-8; d_call: -; cdr3_nt: TGTGCCAGCAGCCCCCGAGGGGGACAAGCTGTGAACACTGAAGCTTTCTTT; cdr3_aa: CASSPRGGQAVNTEAFF
clone_size: -; j_call: TRBJ2-3; v_call: TRBV5-4; d_call: TRBD2; cdr3_nt: TGTGCCAGCAGCCAGACGACTAGCGGGAGTGCAGATACGCAGTATTTT; cdr3_aa: CASSQTTSGSADTQYF
clone_size: -; j_call: TRBJ2-7; v_call: TRBV7-9; d_call: TRBD1; cdr3_nt: TGTGCCAGCAGCTGGACAGGGGGTAGGGAGCAGTACTTC; cdr3_aa: CASSWTGGREQYF
clone_size: few; j_call: TRBJ1-2; v_call: TRBV7-9; d_call: -; cdr3_nt: TGTGCCAGCAGCTTACAGGGGATAGATGGCTACACCTTC; cdr3_aa: CASSLQGIDGYTF
clone_size: -; j_call: TRBJ2-7; v_call: TRBV2; d_call: -; cdr3_nt: TGTGCCAGCCGCTTGGCCGGGGGCGAGCAGTACTTC; cdr3_aa: CASRLAGGEQYF
clone_size: once; j_call: TRBJ1-1; v_call: TRBV5-4; d_call: -; cdr3_nt: TGTGCCAGCAGCTTGGTTGCCGGCAGGGCTAACACTGAAGCTTTCTTT; cdr3_aa: CASSLVAGRANTEAFF
clone_size: -; j_call: TRBJ2-1; v_call: TRBV7-6; d_call: TRBD2; cdr3_nt: TGTGCCAGCAGCGGAGGGGGACTAGACCTAAATGAGCAGTTCTTC; cdr3_aa: CASSGGGLDLNEQFF
clone_size: -; j_call: TRBJ1-2; v_call: TRBV7-9; d_call: -; cdr3_nt: TGTGCCAGCAGCTTACCGGGAACTAACTATGGCTACACCTTC; cdr3_aa: CASSLPGTNYGYTF
clone_size: -; j_call: TRBJ1-6; v_call: TRBV13; d_call: -; cdr3_nt: TGTGCCAGCAGTCCAGGGGCGTCACCCCTCCACTTT; cdr3_aa: CASSPGASPLHF
clone_size: -; j_call: TRBJ1-3; v_call: TRBV19; d_call: -; cdr3_nt: TGTGCCAGTAGAACGCAGGGGAGCTCTGGAAACACCATATATTTT; cdr3_aa: CASRTQGSSGNTIYF
clone_size: -; j_call: TRBJ2-7; v_call: TRBV7-9; d_call: -; cdr3_nt: TGTGCCAGCAGCTTTCACAGCTCTGGGCCTCCCCACGAGCAGTACTTC; cdr3_aa: CASSFHSSGPPHEQYF
clone_size: -; j_call: TRBJ2-3; v_call: TRBV2; d_call: TRBD2; cdr3_nt: TGTGCCAGCATCCCAGGCGGGCTAGCGGGGGGGCTGGGAGATACGCAGTATTTT; cdr3_aa: CASIPGGLAGGLGDTQYF
clone_size: -; j_call: TRBJ1-1; v_call: TRBV28; d_call: -; cdr3_nt: TGTGCCAGCAGGGTTACATCGAACACTGAAGCTTTCTTT; cdr3_aa: CASRVTSNTEAFF
clone_size: -; j_call: TRBJ2-5; v_call: TRBV7-9; d_call: TRBD2; cdr3_nt: TGTGCCAGCAGCTTGACTAGCGGGAAAGAGACCCAGTACTTC; cdr3_aa: CASSLTSGKETQYF
clone_size: few; j_call: TRBJ1-4; v_call: TRBV7-8; d_call: -; cdr3_nt: TGTGCCAGCAGCTTAGAGAGTGGGAGGGGACCGGGCGAAAAACTGTTTTTT; cdr3_aa: CASSLESGRGPGEKLFF
clone_size: -; j_call: TRBJ1-4; v_call: TRBV15; d_call: -; cdr3_nt: TGTGCCACCAGCAGAGGACATGATGAAAAACTGTTTTTT; cdr3_aa: CATSRGHDEKLFF
clone_size: -; j_call: TRBJ2-7; v_call: TRBV2; d_call: -; cdr3_nt: TGTGCCAGCAGTGGATCCGGGGTCCGGGAGCAGTACTTC; cdr3_aa: CASSGSGVREQYF
clone_size: -; j_call: TRBJ2-7; v_call: TRBV9; d_call: TRBD1; cdr3_nt: TGTGCCAGCAGCACAAACAGGGGGGCCACGCCGTACGAGCAGTACTTC; cdr3_aa: CASSTNRGATPYEQYF
clone_size: -; j_call: TRBJ2-7; v_call: TRBV5-1; d_call: TRBD1; cdr3_nt: TGCGCCAGCAGCTGGGGGACAGGAACCTACGAGCAGTACTTC; cdr3_aa: CASSWGTGTYEQYF
clone_size: -; j_call: TRBJ1-2; v_call: TRBV5-4; d_call: TRBD1; cdr3_nt: TGTGCCAGCAGCTGGAACCAGGGGGCGGGATATGGCTACACCTTC; cdr3_aa: CASSWNQGAGYGYTF
clone_size: -; j_call: TRBJ1-2; v_call: TRBV19; d_call: TRBD1; cdr3_nt: TGTGCCAGTAGTACCAGCCGGGACAGCGGCTATGGCTACACCTTC; cdr3_aa: CASSTSRDSGYGYTF
clone_size: -; j_call: TRBJ2-2; v_call: TRBV7-9; d_call: TRBD2; cdr3_nt: TGTGCCAGCAGCTTCGTAGCGGGAGGGACCGGGGAGCTGTTTTTT; cdr3_aa: CASSFVAGGTGELFF
clone_size: once; j_call: TRBJ2-6; v_call: TRBV5-1; d_call: -; cdr3_nt: TGCGCCAGCGCACCCGCAGTTTATGTGGGGGCCAACGTCCTGACTTTC; cdr3_aa: CASAPAVYVGANVLTF
clone_size: -; j_call: TRBJ2-3; v_call: TRBV7-9; d_call: TRBD2; cdr3_nt: TGTGCCAGCAGCTTTGCGGGAGTTGCAGATACGCAGTATTTT; cdr3_aa: CASSFAGVADTQYF